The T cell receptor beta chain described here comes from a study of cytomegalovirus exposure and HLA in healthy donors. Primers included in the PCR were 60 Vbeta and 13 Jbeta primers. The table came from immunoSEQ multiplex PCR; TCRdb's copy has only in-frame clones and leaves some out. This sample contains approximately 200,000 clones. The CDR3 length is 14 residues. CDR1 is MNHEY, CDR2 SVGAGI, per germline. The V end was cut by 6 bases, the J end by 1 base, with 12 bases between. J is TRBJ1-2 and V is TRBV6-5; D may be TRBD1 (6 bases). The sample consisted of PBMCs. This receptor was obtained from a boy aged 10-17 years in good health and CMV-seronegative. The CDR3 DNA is TGTGCCAGCAGGCCCGGGACAAATAACTATGGCTACACCTTC. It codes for CASRPGTNNYGYTF.